This TCR beta chain was observed in a study of T cell responses to AZD1222 COVID-19 vaccine. Study context: Recipients boosted at about 4 weeks or about 12 weeks are pooled. Overall study results and limits: Compared with day 0, the breadth and depth of the Spike-specific TCR repertoire rose significantly after two doses of AZD1222.

Repertoires were generated with immunoSEQ multiplex PCR, while TCRdb's copy carries only in-frame clones and drops some. The table lists some 90,000 clones, approximately 91% of them singletons. A note on this clone: Antigen unknown.

The CDR3 spans 14 residues. Trimming left V 4 bases short and J 0 bases short, with 8 bases between. Looked up from germline, CDR1 is SGDLS and CDR2 is YYNGEE. V gene TRBV9 combines with J gene TRBJ1-3; D is ambiguous. Sample: peripheral blood, taken on day 0 of AZD1222 vaccination. The clonotype originates from an adult in good health. CDR3 sequence: CASSLRLSGNTIYF. Here the CDR3 DNA reads TGTGCCAGCAGCCTACGCCTCTCTGGAAACACCATATATTTT.